This TCR beta chain was documented in a study of blood T cell repertoires in COVID-19. Study summary: Spain, Italy and the United States supplied samples that represented acute and convalescent COVID-19. Nucleic acid was either cDNA or gDNA, and it came from T cells, B-cell-depleted T cells, or PBMCs.

Recruits, aged roughly 18 to 95 years, lived in roughly 22 US areas. Donors in Cohort 3 counted as recovered after two negative PCRs, clearance, or symptom resolution. The table came from immunoSEQ multiplex PCR; TCRdb's copy has only in-frame clones and leaves some out. Among over 200,000 clones, about 87% were seen once, and the ten largest hold approximately 1.1%. Sequencing was carried out using PBMCs or T cells enriched from blood (not recorded which). The receptor was derived from a man younger than 45 who had recovered from COVID-19.

The CDR3 DNA is TGTGCCAGCAGCGGCCGTCCCGGGACTTCCTACAATGAGCAGTTCTTC. It encodes CASSGRPGTSYNEQFF. This chain uses TRBV9 with TRBJ2-1; D possibly corresponds to TRBD2 (6 bases). Trimming took 3 bases from V and 1 from J, leaving 14 bases between them. Germline assignment: CDR1 SGDLS and CDR2 YYNGEE. CDR3 length: 16 amino acids.